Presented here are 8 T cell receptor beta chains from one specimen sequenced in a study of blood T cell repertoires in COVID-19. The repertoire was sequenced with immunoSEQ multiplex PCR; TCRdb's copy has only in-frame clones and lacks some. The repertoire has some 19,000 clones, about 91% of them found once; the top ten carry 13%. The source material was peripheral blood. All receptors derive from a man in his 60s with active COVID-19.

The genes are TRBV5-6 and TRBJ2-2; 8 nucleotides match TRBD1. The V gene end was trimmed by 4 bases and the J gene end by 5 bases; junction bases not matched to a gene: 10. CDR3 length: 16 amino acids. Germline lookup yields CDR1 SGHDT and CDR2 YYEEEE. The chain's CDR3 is CASSSYQGARTGELFF. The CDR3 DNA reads TGTGCCAGCAGCAGTTATCAGGGGGCACGAACCGGGGAGCTGTTTTTT.

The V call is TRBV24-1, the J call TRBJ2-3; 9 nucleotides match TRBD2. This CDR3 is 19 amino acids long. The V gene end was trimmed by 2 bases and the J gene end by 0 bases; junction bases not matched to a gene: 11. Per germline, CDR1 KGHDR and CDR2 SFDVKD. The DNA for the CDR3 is TGTGCCACCAGTGATTGGGGGGCTAGCGGGACCCTTAGCACAGATACGCAGTATTTT. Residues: CATSDWGASGTLSTDTQYF.

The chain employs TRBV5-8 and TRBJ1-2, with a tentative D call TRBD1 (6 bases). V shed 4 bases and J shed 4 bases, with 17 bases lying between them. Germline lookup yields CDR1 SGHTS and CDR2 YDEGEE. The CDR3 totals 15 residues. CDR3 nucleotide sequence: TGTGCCAGCAGCCATAGAACAGGGCTGCTCTATGGCTACACCTTC. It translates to CASSHRTGLLYGYTF.

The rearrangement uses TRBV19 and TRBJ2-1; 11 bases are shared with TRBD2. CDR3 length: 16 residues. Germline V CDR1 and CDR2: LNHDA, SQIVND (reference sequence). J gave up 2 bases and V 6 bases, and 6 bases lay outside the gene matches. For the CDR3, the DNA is TGTGCCAGTAGGACCATACTAGCGGGAGCCTACAATGAGCAGTTCTTC. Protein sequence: CASRTILAGAYNEQFF.

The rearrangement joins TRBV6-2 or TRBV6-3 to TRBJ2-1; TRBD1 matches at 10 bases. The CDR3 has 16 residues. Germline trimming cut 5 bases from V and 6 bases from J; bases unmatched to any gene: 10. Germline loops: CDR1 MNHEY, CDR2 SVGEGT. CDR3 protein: CASSGQTGGPANEQFF. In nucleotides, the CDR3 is TGTGCCAGCAGTGGCCAGACAGGGGGCCCAGCCAATGAGCAGTTCTTC.

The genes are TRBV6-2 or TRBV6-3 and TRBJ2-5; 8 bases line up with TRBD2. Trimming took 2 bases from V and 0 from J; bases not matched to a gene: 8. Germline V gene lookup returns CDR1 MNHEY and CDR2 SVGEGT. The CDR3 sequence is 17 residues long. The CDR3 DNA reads TGTGCCAGCAGTTACACCGGCGGCGGGGGGTACCAAGAGACCCAGTACTTC. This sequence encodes CASSYTGGGGYQETQYF.

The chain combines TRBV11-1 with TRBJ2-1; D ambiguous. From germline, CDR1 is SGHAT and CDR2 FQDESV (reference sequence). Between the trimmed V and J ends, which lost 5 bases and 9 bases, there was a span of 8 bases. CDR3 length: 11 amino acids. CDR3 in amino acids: CASSLHGEQFF. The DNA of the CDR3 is TGTGCCAGCAGCCTTCACGGTGAGCAGTTCTTC.

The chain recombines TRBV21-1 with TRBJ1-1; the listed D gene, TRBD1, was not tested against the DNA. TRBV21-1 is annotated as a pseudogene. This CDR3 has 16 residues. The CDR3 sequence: CASSKDEGATNTEAFF. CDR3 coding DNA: TGTGCCAGCAGCAAAGATGAAGGGGCGACAAACACTGAAGCTTTCTTT.